This T cell receptor beta chain is from a study of T cells in Graves' hyperthyroidism and ophthalmopathy (dated by TCRdb to 2018 to 2020). Notes on the research overall: Peripheral blood was sampled at the time of initial diagnosis, prior to any treatment. The paper reports TCR Vbeta CDR3 sequencing of about 140 peripheral blood samples: over 40 ophthalmopathy, fewer than 85 hyperthyroidism and approximately 17 progressor patients. The approximately 98 discovery patients were randomly divided into training and test sets at a 7:3 ratio. TCR V-J signatures able to tell the groups apart were searched for in a discovery cohort of 90 to 100 patients, of whom roughly 42 had Graves' ophthalmopathy and around 58 had stable Graves' hyperthyroidism. Thyroid tissue and blood T-cell repertoires from more than 5 Graves' hyperthyroidism patients were also compared in the study. Once sampling was done, hyperthyroidism patients were given methimazole at a starting dose of 30 mg daily, whereas ophthalmopathy patients were given high-dose intravenous methylprednisolone. An independent validation cohort of about 20 hyperthyroidism patients and more than 15 patients who later progressed to ophthalmopathy tested prospective prediction of ophthalmopathy. Overall study outcomes, separate from this receptor: Most expanded thyroid clonotypes (frequency above 0.001) were also detected in blood, a finding suggesting that blood repertoires may reflect thyroid immune responses. In cross-validation, a model built on a 13 V-J signature told ophthalmopathy apart from stable hyperthyroidism with approximately 91% sensitivity and roughly 82% specificity, and in testing the same model reached 80%/75%. No statistical method was used to set the sample size in advance, and investigators knew the group allocation. In validation, the model predicted progression to ophthalmopathy a median of around six months before onset, with roughly 71% sensitivity and roughly 72% specificity.

The CDR3 numbers 14 residues from cysteine through phenylalanine. Only CDR3 DNA is held: 42 bases, read in frame from base 1. Via the germline V gene (reference sequence), CDR1 is SEHNR and CDR2 FQNEAQ. V is cut by 6 bases and J by 7 bases, and the space between the germline ends is 19 bases. Ophthalmopathy patients had moderately to severely active disease, with a Clinical Activity Score of 3 or more, a NOSPECS grade of 4 or more, and a disease duration of less than 3 months. The study excluded patients with uncontrolled infections, other autoimmune diseases, pregnancy or lactation. Diagnoses were based on clinical symptoms, serum thyroxine and TRAb, thyroid ultrasound and orbital computed tomography. PBMCs were isolated from 7.5 to 10 ml of fresh peripheral blood by Ficoll-Paque density gradient centrifugation. Total RNA was extracted using Trizol reagent, and RNA quality was assessed on an Agilent 2100 Bioanalyzer.

The TCR beta CDR3 regions were amplified from RNA transcripts. The TCR CDR3 was subjected to a first round of RT-PCR using the HTBI primer set and the Qiagen OneStep RT-PCR kit. The libraries were constructed in a second round of multiplex PCR and then size-selected and purified. The libraries were sequenced on an Illumina HiSeq2000 using paired-end 100 bp reads. The source study handled its data this way. SOAPnuke was used to process the raw data, removing reads that contained adapters or uncalled bases, had a mean Phred below 15, or lacked an exact match to the constant primer or identifier. COPE v1.2.5 was used to merge the high-quality paired reads, and each unique nucleotide sequence was defined as a clonotype. MiTCR v1.1 was used to align the clonotypes against IMGT TRBV, TRBD and TRBJ reference segments. Only V-J combinations with frequency above 0.0001, covering 99% to 99.2% of repertoires, were analysed. The TCS score was defined as the ratio of F50 (clonal expansion) to E x V (chaos), calculated using BLOSUM62-based TCRdist between CDR3 peptides within each V-J. Welch's t-statistics and random forest reduced approximately 520 V-J features to 10 to 15, which were used in a naive Bayes classifier (R e1071). TCRdb applied fastp at Q25 and MiXCR to the public reads, then kept only in-frame beta chains. Each entry merges the rows of one CDR3 protein and shows their most common DNA and genes. The V and J calls reflect TCRdb's pipeline rather than the authors' work. The sample data list approximately 380,000 distinct CDR3 sequences, and roughly 20% of these were observed just once. The top ten constitute 40% of the sample.

This clonotype was detected only a few times. This clone's antigen is unknown. There are no base qualities to consult, and no much larger clone falls within one base. Input material: blood. The receptor was isolated from a man between 18 and 29 years old with Graves' ophthalmopathy. The sequence is built from TRBV7-9 and TRBJ2-7; 6 matching bases give a weak D call of TRBD1. DNA sequence: TGTGCCAGCAGTCCTACAGGGTTCCGAGAAGAGCAGTACTTC. The encoded protein is CASSPTGFREEQYF. Where the CDR3 stops, the reference TRBV7-9 and TRBJ2-7 genes take over; the full variable domain is DTGVSQNPRHKITKRGQNVTFRCDPISEHNRLYWYRQTLGQGPEFLTYFQNEAQLEKSRLLSDRFSAERPKGSFSTLEIQRTEQGDSAMYLCASSPTGFREEQYFGPGTRLTVT.